This TCR beta chain derives from a study of T cells in localized non-small cell lung cancer. Germline V gene sequence: CDR1 LNHDA, CDR2 SQIVND (reference sequence). The CDR3 is 16 residues long. The ends were cut back, 1 base at V and 0 bases at J, with 7 bases in the middle. Profiling relied on immunoSEQ multiplex PCR, and the TCRdb table lists in-frame clones only, not all of them. The sample lists tens of thousands of clones; roughly 87% were seen once. Sequenced here: peripheral blood, sampled before any cancer treatment. The chain combines TRBV19 with TRBJ1-6; D is undetermined. The sequence derives from a male donor at least 60 years old with stage I squamous cell lung carcinoma. The CDR3 reads CASSIGESSYNSPLHF. The CDR3 DNA reads as TGTGCCAGTAGTATAGGGGAGAGCTCCTATAATTCACCCCTCCACTTT.